Sequencing of this TCR beta chain was carried out in a study of immune evolution from preneoplasia to lung adenocarcinoma. Overall study: HLA loss of heterozygosity: 6% to 7.5% AIS, over 12% MIA, about 32% ADC, none AAH.

Of note for this clone: No antigen is known for it.

The CDR3 covers 13 residues. From germline, CDR1 is SGHDT and CDR2 YYEEEE. V lost 5 bases and J lost 6; bases outside the gene matches: 4. The study's findings and limits: Later-stage lesions seemingly showed higher T cell density and diversity than normal lung. T cell clonality was higher in KRAS-mutant than EGFR-mutant or wild-type nodules.

Only in-frame clones appear in the TCRdb table, and some are missing; sequencing was by immunoSEQ multiplex PCR. The data hold 3,500 to 4,500 clones, with approximately 86% observed a single time. The origin of this receptor is a donor aged 70 or older with lung adenocarcinoma. V is TRBV5-6 and J is TRBJ2-3; TRBD1 matches 9 bases. The sample was FFPE minimally invasive lung adenocarcinoma tissue. CDR3 in amino acids: CASSYTGGDTQYF. The CDR3 DNA sequence: TGTGCCAGCAGTTACACAGGGGGCGATACGCAGTATTTT.